These T cell receptor beta chains were read from a single sample in a study of regulatory T cells in long-lasting Graves disease. TCRdb itself ran the multiplex PCR reads through MiXCR, one entry per CDR3 protein. Of 430,000 or so distinct CDR3 sequences detected, around 23% appear once; the ten largest clones hold around an eighth. The material sequenced was peripheral blood mononuclear cells (PBMCs), taken when the disease was refractory, from a patient treated with antithyroid drugs. These receptors came from a female donor with Graves disease. CDR3s include the opening cysteine and the closing phenylalanine or tryptophan. Fields, in order: D gene, clone size, J gene, V gene, CDR3 protein, CDR3 DNA. D genes are given only for firm matches. Clone sizes are given selectively: once, few, many, or a class where the clone is expanded.

TRBD1 | many | TRBJ2-7 | TRBV20-1 | CSAPGENTGGVEQYF | TGCAGTGCTCCGGGGGAGAACACAGGGGGCGTAGAGCAGTACTTC
. | . | TRBJ2-2 | TRBV27 | CAAGSSRANTGELFF | TGTGCGGCTGGGTCCTCGAGGGCGAACACCGGGGAGCTGTTTTTT
. | many | TRBJ1-1 | TRBV6-1 | CASSEFRVDTEAFF | TGTGCCAGCAGTGAATTCAGGGTTGACACTGAAGCTTTCTTT
. | many | TRBJ1-2 | TRBV13 | CASLTRSAGRGYTF | TGTGCCAGCCTAACAAGGAGCGCTGGAAGAGGCTACACCTTC
TRBD1 | many | TRBJ1-1 | TRBV24-1 | CATRQGANTEAFF | TGTGCCACCAGACAGGGGGCGAACACTGAAGCTTTCTTT
TRBD2 | few | TRBJ2-2 | TRBV27 | CASSHKREGPGELFF | TGTGCCAGCAGTCACAAGCGGGAGGGCCCCGGGGAGCTGTTTTTT
. | many | TRBJ2-7 | TRBV7-9 | CASSLVHASYEQYF | TGTGCCAGCAGCTTAGTCCATGCTTCCTACGAGCAGTACTTC
. | . | TRBJ1-2 | TRBV5-1 | CASSLDGGLPGDGYTF | TGCGCCAGCAGCTTGGATGGTGGGCTCCCAGGGGACGGCTACACCTTC
TRBD2 | . | TRBJ2-3 | TRBV28 | CASSRAGSVGDTQYF | TGTGCCAGCAGTCGAGCGGGGAGCGTTGGAGATACGCAGTATTTT
. | many | TRBJ2-5 | TRBV24-1 | CATSDPGPGGETQYF | TGTGCCACCAGTGATCCGGGCCCTGGAGGGGAGACCCAGTACTTC
. | . | TRBJ2-3 | TRBV12-3/TRBV12-4 | CASSLLGGITDTQYF | TGTGCCAGCAGTTTACTGGGGGGAATCACAGATACGCAGTATTTT
. | many | TRBJ1-1 | TRBV5-1 | CASSSGLTMGVEAFF | TGCGCCAGCAGCTCGGGACTGACGATGGGGGTTGAAGCTTTCTTT
TRBD2 | many | TRBJ2-1 | TRBV20-1 | CSARLAGGIPIYNEQFF | TGCAGTGCTAGACTAGCGGGAGGGATACCGATTTACAATGAGCAGTTCTTC
. | . | TRBJ1-3 | TRBV12-3/TRBV12-4 | CASTPGTPGNTIYF | TGTGCCAGCACGCCCGGGACACCAGGAAACACCATATATTTT
TRBD1 | . | TRBJ2-4 | TRBV18 | CASSSRDSTVAKNIQYF | TGTGCCAGCTCATCCCGGGACAGTACTGTAGCCAAAAACATTCAGTACTTC
. | few | TRBJ1-4 | TRBV19 | CASSIKRPEATNEKLFF | TGTGCCAGTAGTATAAAACGTCCCGAAGCAACTAATGAAAAACTGTTTTTT
. | . | TRBJ2-5 | TRBV6-1 | CASSESGQRETQYF | TGTGCCAGCAGTGAAAGTGGGCAGCGGGAGACCCAGTACTTC
. | few | TRBJ1-2 | TRBV11-2 | CASSGKDGPYGYTF | TGTGCCAGCAGCGGAAAGGACGGGCCCTATGGCTACACCTTC
TRBD1 | few | TRBJ2-7 | TRBV28 | CASSLIGAGDRREQYF | TGTGCCAGCAGTTTAATTGGGGCAGGGGACAGGCGCGAGCAGTACTTC
. | many | TRBJ2-2 | TRBV28 | CASSFGPNTGELFF | TGTGCCAGCAGCTTCGGACCGAACACCGGGGAGCTGTTTTTT
. | few | TRBJ2-2 | TRBV6-1 | CASRPRGDGELFF | TGTGCCAGCAGACCAAGGGGCGACGGGGAGCTGTTTTTT
TRBD1 | . | TRBJ2-7 | TRBV7-6 | CASSSPPGDRGYEQYF | TGTGCCAGCAGCTCCCCACCAGGGGACAGAGGCTACGAGCAGTACTTC
TRBD2 | few | TRBJ2-7 | TRBV4-1 | CASSQIGLAAYEQYF | TGCGCCAGCAGCCAAATCGGACTAGCGGCCTACGAGCAGTACTTC
TRBD2 | many | TRBJ2-7 | TRBV28 | CASSTTGGRMVEQYF | TGTGCCAGCAGTACAACGGGCGGGAGGATGGTCGAGCAGTACTTC
TRBD1 | many | TRBJ2-5 | TRBV5-8 | CASSLVGQGTETQYF | TGTGCCAGCAGCTTGGTGGGACAGGGCACGGAGACCCAGTACTTC
TRBD2 | . | TRBJ2-5 | TRBV14 | CASSQDDRGRARVTQYF | TGTGCCAGCAGCCAAGATGACCGCGGGAGGGCCAGGGTGACCCAGTACTTC
. | few | TRBJ1-3 | TRBV18 | CASSPMARGGNTIYF | TGTGCCAGCTCACCAATGGCCCGAGGTGGAAACACCATATATTTT
TRBD2 | many | TRBJ2-5 | TRBV28 | CASTKLAGGSETQYF | TGTGCCAGCACCAAACTAGCGGGAGGGTCGGAGACCCAGTACTTC
TRBD2 | . | TRBJ2-2 | TRBV5-1 | CASSLGLAGGSTGELFF | TGCGCCAGCAGCTTAGGACTAGCGGGAGGGAGCACCGGGGAGCTGTTTTTT
. | few | TRBJ1-2 | TRBV5-1 | CASRRDLYGYTF | TGCGCCAGCAGACGGGACCTCTATGGCTACACCTTC
. | many | TRBJ1-1 | TRBV5-1 | CASSPGTLNTEAFF | TGTGCCAGCAGTCCGGGGACATTGAACACTGAAGCTTTCTTT
. | many | TRBJ1-4 | TRBV20-1 | CSASGDATNEKLFF | TGCAGTGCTAGTGGGGATGCAACTAATGAAAAACTGTTTTTT
. | few | TRBJ2-2 | TRBV6-1 | CASKWESSTGELFF | TGTGCCAGCAAGTGGGAGTCATCAACCGGGGAGCTGTTTTTT
TRBD2 | many | TRBJ2-7 | TRBV7-9 | CASSRDYYEQYF | TGTGCCAGCAGTCGGGACTACTACGAGCAGTACTTC
TRBD2 | few | TRBJ2-3 | TRBV20-1 | CSPWDYPTQYF | TGCAGTCCCTGGGACTACCCAACGCAGTATTTT
. | . | TRBJ2-2 | TRBV20-1 | CSARARNTGELFF | TGCAGTGCTAGAGCTAGGAACACCGGGGAGCTGTTTTTT
. | many | TRBJ2-7 | TRBV28 | CASSPHSLSAAPNTYEQYF | TGTGCCAGCAGTCCCCACTCCTTGTCAGCAGCGCCCAATACCTACGAGCAGTACTTC
TRBD2 | . | TRBJ2-1 | TRBV29-1 | CSDRLAGGNEQFF | TGCAGCGACCGACTAGCGGGAGGAAATGAGCAGTTCTTC
. | few | TRBJ1-3 | TRBV28 | CASSFVDSGNTIYF | TGTGCCAGCAGTTTCGTGGACTCAGGAAACACCATATATTTT
. | . | TRBJ1-2 | TRBV30 | CAWSFRVDSRGYTF | TGTGCCTGGAGTTTCCGGGTTGACAGTCGTGGCTACACCTTC
TRBD2 | . | TRBJ2-1 | TRBV6-1 | CASISGRVSYNEQFF | TGTGCCAGCATAAGCGGGAGGGTCTCCTACAATGAGCAGTTCTTC
. | . | TRBJ2-1 | TRBV2 | CASSQRGEQFF | TGTGCCAGCAGTCAACGGGGTGAGCAGTTCTTC
. | many | TRBJ1-1 | TRBV27 | CASRSQFNTEAFF | TGTGCCAGCAGATCACAGTTTAACACTGAAGCTTTCTTT
TRBD1 | . | TRBJ1-2 | TRBV15 | CATSRPAQGAKTF | TGTGCCACCAGCAGACCGGCACAGGGGGCTAAAACCTTC
. | few | TRBJ1-6 | TRBV12-3/TRBV12-4 | CASSLGLPYNSPLHF | TGTGCCAGCAGTTTAGGGCTGCCTTATAATTCACCCCTCCACTTT
. | many | TRBJ2-2 | TRBV28 | CASSPRQYTGELFF | TGTGCCAGCAGCCCTCGACAGTACACCGGGGAGCTGTTTTTT
TRBD2 | many | TRBJ2-7 | TRBV20-1 | CSARSPTSGRAEQYF | TGCAGTGCTAGATCCCCGACTAGCGGGAGGGCCGAGCAGTACTTC
. | many | TRBJ2-7 | TRBV6-1 | CASSETPFNPYEQYF | TGTGCCAGCAGTGAGACTCCCTTCAACCCTTACGAGCAGTACTTC
. | many | TRBJ2-7 | TRBV20-1 | CSAPAHSYEQYF | TGCAGTGCGCCGGCCCACTCCTACGAGCAGTACTTC
TRBD1 | many | TRBJ2-7 | TRBV2 | CASIVRDSSYEQYF | TGTGCCAGCATCGTCCGGGACAGCTCCTACGAGCAGTACTTC